The sequence of this T cell receptor (beta chain) was determined in a study of shared clonotypes between healthy human individuals. The overall study: Aged between 18 and 49, the donors were two women and a few men.

CD45RO-negative, CCR7-selected cells formed the naive CD8 fraction, which excluded terminally differentiated effector memory CD45RA+ cells. Donors, without exception, were Caucasian adults residing in Nashville, Tennessee. Some clones are missing from TCRdb's copy, which holds only in-frame ones; the method was immunoSEQ multiplex PCR. The data show 550,000 to 650,000 clones, approximately 96% seen once. Trimming cost V 6 bases and J 4 bases; bases outside gene matches: 8. The CDR3 runs to 15 residues. Germline CDR1 reads MDHEN; CDR2 reads SYDVKM. What was sequenced was naive CD8+ T cells sorted from blood. J is TRBJ1-4 and V is TRBV28; 7 bases fit TRBD1. The clonotype originates from a woman younger than 45 in good health. This CDR3 reads CASSLRTGDNEKLFF. CDR3 sequence (DNA): TGTGCCAGCAGCCTGAGGACAGGCGATAATGAAAAACTGTTTTTT. Supplemented by reference TRBV28 and TRBJ1-4, the full variable domain reads DVKVTQSSRYLVKRTGEKVFLECVQDMDHENMFWYRQDPGLGLRLIYFSYDVKMKEKGDIPEGYSVSREKKERFSLILESASTNQTSMYLCASSLRTGDNEKLFFGSGTQLSVL.